This paragraph reports one T cell receptor beta chain. Libraries were prepared by immunoSEQ multiplex PCR; TCRdb keeps only in-frame clonotypes and omits some of them. Among about 140,000 clones, roughly 76% were seen once, and the ten largest hold roughly 8.6%. The germline V and J ends were trimmed by 1 base and 7 bases, with 13 bases remaining between them. CDR1 is MDHEN, CDR2 SYDVKM, per germline. The CDR3 consists of 14 residues. This sample was taken from a study of blood T cell repertoires in COVID-19. Sequenced: peripheral blood. The chain combines TRBV28 with TRBJ1-1; no clear D. The origin of this receptor is a woman aged 45-65 years with active or convalescent COVID-19. The CDR3 bases are TGTGCCAGCAGTTTATTAGATCAGGCAGGTGAAGCTTTCTTT. Its translation: CASSLLDQAGEAFF.